A single sample is the source of the 4 T cell receptor beta chains below, sequenced in a study of a mutant IDH1 vaccine in newly diagnosed glioma. These receptors' targets are unknown. Sample time point: week 11, during vaccination. Mutant IDH1 20-mer peptide, at 300 ug, made up each vaccine dose, with topical imiquimod. Libraries were prepared by immunoSEQ multiplex PCR; TCRdb keeps only in-frame clonotypes and omits some of them. This sample has roughly 25,000 clones, with about 80% found just once. The material sequenced was PBMCs, taken from a glioma patient whose treatment included an IDH1 peptide vaccine. These receptors all stem from a man aged 40-55 years with glioma.

The chain couples TRBV19 to TRBJ1-3; D is unresolved. The length of the CDR3 is 12 residues. Germline lookup yields CDR1 LNHDA and CDR2 SQIVND (reference sequence). V was clipped by 10 bases and J by 1 base, with 8 bases between them. DNA of the CDR3: TGTGCCATACAGCTATCTGGAAACACCATATATTTT. Amino acid sequence: CAIQLSGNTIYF. Combining the CDR3 with reference TRBV19 and TRBJ1-3 gives the whole variable domain DGGITQSPKYLFRKEGQNVTLSCEQNLNHDAMYWYRQDPGQGLRLIYYSQIVNDFQKGDIAEGYSVSREKKESFPLTVTSAQKNPTAFYLCAIQLSGNTIYFGEGSWLTVV.

The rearrangement uses TRBV15 and TRBJ1-2; 7 bases are a match to TRBD1. Trimming cost V 1 base and J 3 bases; bases outside gene matches: 2. Germline values: CDR1 LNHNV, CDR2 YYDKDF (reference sequence). The CDR3 has 14 residues. CDR3 bases: TGTGCCACCAGCAGAGCTACAGGGGACTATGGCTACACCTTC. As protein: CATSRATGDYGYTF.

The rearrangement joins TRBV10-3 to TRBJ1-6; 9 bases line up with TRBD1. In germline, CDR1 is ENHRY, CDR2 SYGVKD. This CDR3 spans 15 amino acids. The junction had 10 bases not matched to a gene; V was cut back by 7 bases and J by 9 bases. The CDR3 nucleotides read TGTGCCATCAAAGGGGAGGACAGGGGTAGTTCACCCCTCCACTTT. It specifies CAIKGEDRGSSPLHF.

The CDR3 protein is CAISEGVPPAFF. The CDR3 DNA reads as TGTGCCATCAGTGAGGGAGTCCCGCCAGCTTTCTTT. The V gene is TRBV10-3, the J gene TRBJ1-1; unclear D gene. Trimming left V 2 bases short and J 10 bases short, with 11 bases between. Per germline, CDR1 ENHRY and CDR2 SYGVKD. The CDR3 runs 12 residues.